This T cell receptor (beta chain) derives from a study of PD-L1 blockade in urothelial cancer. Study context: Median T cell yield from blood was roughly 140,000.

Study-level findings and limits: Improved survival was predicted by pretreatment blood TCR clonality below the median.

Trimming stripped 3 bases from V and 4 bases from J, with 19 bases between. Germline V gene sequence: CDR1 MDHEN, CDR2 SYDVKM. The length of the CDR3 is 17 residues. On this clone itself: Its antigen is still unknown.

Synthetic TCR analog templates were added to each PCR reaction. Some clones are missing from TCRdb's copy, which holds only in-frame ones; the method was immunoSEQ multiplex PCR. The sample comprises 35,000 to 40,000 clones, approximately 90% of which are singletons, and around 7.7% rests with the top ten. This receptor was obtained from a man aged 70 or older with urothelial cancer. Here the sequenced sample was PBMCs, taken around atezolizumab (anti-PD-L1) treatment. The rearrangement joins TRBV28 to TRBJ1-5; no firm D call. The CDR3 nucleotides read TGTGCCAGCAGTTTGGTTGCAGACGTATCGGGGAATCAGCCCCAGCATTTT. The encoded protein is CASSLVADVSGNQPQHF.